This T cell receptor (beta chain) was captured in a study of draining lymph node invasion in breast cancer (dated by TCRdb to 2019 to 2021). A note on the overall study: Nodal metastasis was diagnosed by histology and cytokeratin immunohistochemistry and confirmed by EpCAM/CD45 flow cytometry. Across breast cancer tissues, a separate targeted assay used bulk TCR-beta CDR3 sequencing to compare sorted memory regulatory T cells with memory conventional CD4 T cells. Matched non-invaded and tumor-invaded tumor-draining lymph nodes plus the primary tumor were contributed by each patient, with both Treg and Tconv subsets profiled. The separate targeted TCR sequencing included lymph nodes from five patients, and primary tumors were also sequenced for most of those five patients.

CD4+ CD45RA- CD25high cells were sorted as memory regulatory T cells. Each tumor-draining lymph node was classified as non-invaded if metastatic tumor cells were absent and as invaded if metastatic tumor cells were present. Before staining and sorting, a Miltenyi Pan T Cell isolation kit was used to pre-enrich the T cells. Primary tumors were characterized by immunohistochemistry for estrogen receptor, progesterone receptor, HER2 and Ki-67. Within a few hours after surgery, fresh surgical tissue was processed by cutting the tissue into small fragments. Tissue fragments were enzymatically digested with Liberase TL plus DNase for 20 minutes and filtered through a 40-micrometer strainer. After DAPI live/dead staining, cells were sorted on a BD FACS Aria II at roughly 98-99% purity. Sorted cells were lysed in TCL buffer, and RNA was purified with a Norgen Single Cell RNA purification kit including DNase treatment.

Preparation of the library involved bulk RNA-seq. The sample was run on an Illumina HiSeq 2500. Under the source paper's analysis protocol: For the separate targeted TCR-seq dataset, CDR3 sequences were extracted and quantified from raw reads using MiXCR version 2.1.5 with default parameters. In the separate targeted TCR-seq dataset, TCR-beta clones were defined by the combination of V gene, J gene and CDR3 sequence. In the separate targeted TCR-seq dataset, clones with fewer than three counts were removed, then only the 90% most strongly expressed clones per sample were retained. The separate targeted TCR-seq dataset calculated Treg-Tconv overlap for each tissue as the number of shared clones divided by the total number of Treg clones, multiplied by 100. TCRdb cleaned the public reads at Q25 with fastp, built clones with MiXCR and kept in-frame beta chains. When rows share a CDR3 protein, they turn into one entry using the most common DNA and genes. The V and J calls and clone size come from TCRdb's table, not from the authors' own analysis. This sample comprises a few thousand distinct CDR3 sequences, more than 55% of them detected only once. In total, the top ten clones hold 2.5% to 3% of the sample.

Broad study findings and their caveats: TCRs shared between Treg and Tconv subsets were regarded as suggestive, but not proof, of a common clonal origin. Per tissue, roughly 13-22% of Treg TCRs were found to be shared with Tconvs, and this sharing was interpreted as suggesting peripheral Treg induction. According to the targeted TCR-seq data, Tregs appeared to be more clonally expanded than Tconvs in every tissue, and both subsets had lower diversity in tumor than in lymph nodes. Some of the top 100 tumor clones were detected in invaded and non-invaded nodes, and this detection was taken to suggest recirculation between tumor and draining nodes. Data could not resolve whether Treg conversion occurred in a given organ or whether converted Tregs recirculated between nodes and tumor. Tracking of the top-100 tumor clones could be carried out in just a couple of patients.

A word on this clonotype: It lacks a known antigen. No much larger clone exists at a distance of one base, and base qualities are not known.

Sequenced sample: sorted memory Tregs from a lymph node. In the paper's terms, the cell subset or site label means: CD45RA-negative sorted CD4+ T cells (memory Tconv or effector/memory Treg). The sequence derives from a female donor with luminal breast cancer.

The nucleotides are TGTGCCAGCAGTTACTCCCTTCCGACTAGCGGGGGCTCCTACGAGCAGTACTTC. It is translated as CASSYSLPTSGGSYEQYF. The rearrangement combines TRBV6-5 with TRBJ2-7; 12 central nucleotides agree with TRBD2. There are 18 amino acids in the CDR3, from cysteine to phenylalanine inclusive. The retained sequence is limited to the CDR3, 54 bases, with the frame set at the first base. V loses 0 bases at its end and J loses 0 bases; junction bases beyond the gene matches: 6. CDR1 and CDR2 (MNHEY, SVGAGI) derive from the germline V gene.